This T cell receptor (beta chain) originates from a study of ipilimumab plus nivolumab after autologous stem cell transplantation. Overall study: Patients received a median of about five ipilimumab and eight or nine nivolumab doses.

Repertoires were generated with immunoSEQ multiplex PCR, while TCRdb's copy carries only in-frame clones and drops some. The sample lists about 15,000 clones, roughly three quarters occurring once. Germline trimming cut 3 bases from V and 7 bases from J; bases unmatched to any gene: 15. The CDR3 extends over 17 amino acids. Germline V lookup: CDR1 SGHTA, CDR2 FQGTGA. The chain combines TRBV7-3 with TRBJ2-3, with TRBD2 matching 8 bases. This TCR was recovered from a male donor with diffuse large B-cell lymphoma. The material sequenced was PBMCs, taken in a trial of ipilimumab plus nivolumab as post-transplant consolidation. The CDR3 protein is CASSFQGGAGVRNTQYF. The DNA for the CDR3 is TGTGCCAGCAGCTTTCAAGGTGGAGCGGGAGTAAGAAATACGCAGTATTTT.